This paragraph reports one TCR beta chain. Its antigen is undetermined. V lost 3 bases and J 6 bases, leaving 12 bases between the germline ends. The V gene's germline CDR1 is SEHNR and CDR2 FQNEAQ (reference sequence). This CDR3 comprises 14 residues. The data derive from a study of cytomegalovirus exposure and HLA in healthy donors. In the study overall: Sequencing of about 179 million T cells in an earlier analysis found around 100 million unique TCR beta sequences. Study-wide results and limits: Generally TCR sequences proved uncommon, though certain public TCRs appeared in numerous donors.

Healthy bone marrow donors supplied every sample. The PCR used 60 Vbeta and 13 Jbeta primers. The assay was immunoSEQ multiplex PCR, and TCRdb's table has in-frame clones only and misses some. There are roughly 62,000 clones in the sample; under 80% occur only once, and under 6% lies in the top ten. The sample consisted of PBMCs. The TCR sequence derives from a woman aged 25-40 years in good health and CMV-seronegative. The chain joins TRBV7-9 to TRBJ2-1, with D possibly being TRBD2 (5 bases). Written as DNA, the CDR3 is TGTGCCAGCAGCTTCGGTGGGAGATCCAATGAGCAGTTCTTC. Its protein is CASSFGGRSNEQFF.